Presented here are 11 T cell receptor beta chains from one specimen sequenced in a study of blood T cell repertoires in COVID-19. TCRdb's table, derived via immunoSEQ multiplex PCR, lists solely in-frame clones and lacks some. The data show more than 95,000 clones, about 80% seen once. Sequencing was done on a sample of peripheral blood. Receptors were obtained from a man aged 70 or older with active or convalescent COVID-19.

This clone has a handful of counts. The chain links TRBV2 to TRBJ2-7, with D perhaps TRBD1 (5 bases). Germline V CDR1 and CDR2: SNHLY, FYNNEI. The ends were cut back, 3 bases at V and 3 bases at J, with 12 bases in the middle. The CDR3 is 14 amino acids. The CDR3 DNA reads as TGTGCCAGCAGTGAGAGACAGACCTACTACGAGCAGTACTTC. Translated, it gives CASSERQTYYEQYF. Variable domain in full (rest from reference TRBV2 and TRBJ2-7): EPEVTQTPSHQVTQMGQEVILRCVPISNHLYFYWYRQILGQKVEFLVSFYNNEISEKSEIFDDQFSVERPDGSNFTLKIRSTKLEDSAMYFCASSERQTYYEQYFGPGTRLTVT.

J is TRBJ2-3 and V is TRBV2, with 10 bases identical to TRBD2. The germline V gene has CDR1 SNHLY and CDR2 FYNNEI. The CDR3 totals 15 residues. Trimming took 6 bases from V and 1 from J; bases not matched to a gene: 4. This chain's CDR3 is CASRAAGGGTDTQYF. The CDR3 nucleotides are TGTGCCAGCAGAGCAGCGGGAGGGGGCACAGATACGCAGTATTTT.

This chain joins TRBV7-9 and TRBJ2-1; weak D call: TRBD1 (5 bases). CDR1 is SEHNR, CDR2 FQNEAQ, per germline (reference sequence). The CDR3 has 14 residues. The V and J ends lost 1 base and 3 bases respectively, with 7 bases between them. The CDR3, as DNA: TGTGCCAGCAGCTTAGGGGGCGGCTACAATGAGCAGTTCTTC. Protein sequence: CASSLGGGYNEQFF.

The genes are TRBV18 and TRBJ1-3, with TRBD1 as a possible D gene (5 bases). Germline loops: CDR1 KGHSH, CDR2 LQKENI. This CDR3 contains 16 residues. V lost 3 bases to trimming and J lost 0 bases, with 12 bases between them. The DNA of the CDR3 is TGTGCCAGCTCACCCCGGGGAGGGGACTCTGGAAACACCATATATTTT. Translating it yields CASSPRGGDSGNTIYF.

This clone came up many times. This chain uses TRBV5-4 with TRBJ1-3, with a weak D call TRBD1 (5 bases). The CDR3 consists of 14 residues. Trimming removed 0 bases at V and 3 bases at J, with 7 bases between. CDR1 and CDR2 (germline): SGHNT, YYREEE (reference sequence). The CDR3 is CASSLEGFGNTIYF. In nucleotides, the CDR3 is TGTGCCAGCAGCTTGGAGGGGTTTGGAAACACCATATATTTT.

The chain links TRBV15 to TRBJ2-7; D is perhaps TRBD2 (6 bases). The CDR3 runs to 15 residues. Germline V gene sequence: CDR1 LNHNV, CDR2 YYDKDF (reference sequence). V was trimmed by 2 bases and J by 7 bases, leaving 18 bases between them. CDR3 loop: CATSRTPGVAAEQYF. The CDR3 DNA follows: TGTGCCACCAGCAGAACCCCGGGGGTAGCGGCTGAGCAGTACTTC.

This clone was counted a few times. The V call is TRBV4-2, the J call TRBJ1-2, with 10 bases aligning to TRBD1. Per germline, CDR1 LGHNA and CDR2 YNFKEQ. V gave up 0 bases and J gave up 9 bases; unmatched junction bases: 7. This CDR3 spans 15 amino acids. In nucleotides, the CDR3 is TGTGCCAGCAGCCAAGAACACCTGGACAGGGGGAGCTACACCTTC. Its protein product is CASSQEHLDRGSYTF.

CDR3 nucleotide sequence: TGTGCCAGCAGCTTAAATCAGTTCGGACAGGACAGGGGGGACGAAGCTTTCTTT. It specifies CASSLNQFGQDRGDEAFF. The chain recombines TRBV7-9 with TRBJ1-1, with 10 positions matching TRBD1. V was clipped by 2 bases and J by 8 bases; unmatched bases: 17. CDR1 and CDR2 from the germline V gene are SEHNR and FQNEAQ (reference sequence). CDR3 length equals 18 residues. The variable domain in full, with the rest retrieved from reference TRBV7-9 and TRBJ1-1, is DTGVSQNPRHKITKRGQNVTFRCDPISEHNRLYWYRQTLGQGPEFLTYFQNEAQLEKSRLLSDRFSAERPKGSFSTLEIQRTEQGDSAMYLCASSLNQFGQDRGDEAFFGQGTRLTVV.

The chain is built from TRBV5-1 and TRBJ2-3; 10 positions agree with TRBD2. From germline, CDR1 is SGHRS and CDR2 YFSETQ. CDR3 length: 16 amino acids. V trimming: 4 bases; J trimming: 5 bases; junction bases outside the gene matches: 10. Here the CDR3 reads CASSLPQRGGIDTQYF. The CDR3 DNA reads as TGCGCCAGCAGCCTACCCCAGCGGGGGGGCATAGATACGCAGTATTTT.

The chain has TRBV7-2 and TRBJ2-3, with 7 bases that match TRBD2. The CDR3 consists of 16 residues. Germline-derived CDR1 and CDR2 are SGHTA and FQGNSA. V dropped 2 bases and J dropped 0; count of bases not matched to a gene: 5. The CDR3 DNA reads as TGTGCCAGCAGCTTACCTCAAGCGGGGAGCACAGATACGCAGTATTTT. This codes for CASSLPQAGSTDTQYF.

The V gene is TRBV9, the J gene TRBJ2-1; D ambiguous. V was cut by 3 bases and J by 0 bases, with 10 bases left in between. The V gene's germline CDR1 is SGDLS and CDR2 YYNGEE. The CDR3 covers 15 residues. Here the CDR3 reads CASSEDTSSYNEQFF. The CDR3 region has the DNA TGTGCCAGCAGCGAAGACACAAGCTCCTACAATGAGCAGTTCTTC. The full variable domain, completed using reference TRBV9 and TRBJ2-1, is DSGVTQTPKHLITATGQRVTLRCSPRSGDLSVYWYQQSLDQGLQFLIQYYNGEERAKGNILERFSAQQFPDLHSELNLSSLELGDSALYFCASSEDTSSYNEQFFGPGTRLTVL.